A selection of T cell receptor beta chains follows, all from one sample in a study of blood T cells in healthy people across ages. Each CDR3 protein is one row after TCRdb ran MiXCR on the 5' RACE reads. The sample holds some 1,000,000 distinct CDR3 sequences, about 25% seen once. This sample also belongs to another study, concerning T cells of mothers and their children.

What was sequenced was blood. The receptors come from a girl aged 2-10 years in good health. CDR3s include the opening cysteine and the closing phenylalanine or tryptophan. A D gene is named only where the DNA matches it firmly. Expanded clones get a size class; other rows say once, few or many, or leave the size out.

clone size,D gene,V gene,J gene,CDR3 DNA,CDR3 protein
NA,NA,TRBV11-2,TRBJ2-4,TGTGCCAGCAGCCCCTTGGACTTCCCCAAAAACATTCAGTACTTC,CASSPLDFPKNIQYF
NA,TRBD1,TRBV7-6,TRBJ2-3,TGTGCCAGCAGCCCCACACCGGGACAGAGCACAGATACGCAGTATTTT,CASSPTPGQSTDTQYF
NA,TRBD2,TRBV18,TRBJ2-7,TGTGCCAGCTCACTTACTAGCGGGAGTATCTACGAGCAGTACTTC,CASSLTSGSIYEQYF
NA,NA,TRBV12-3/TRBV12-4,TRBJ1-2,TGTGCCAGCAGTTTTGGGGGGCTAAAGGCTTGGGGCTACACCTTC,CASSFGGLKAWGYTF
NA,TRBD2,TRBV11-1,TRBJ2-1,TGTGCCAGCAGCTTACTTCCTAGCGGAGAGTACAATGAGCAGTTCTTC,CASSLLPSGEYNEQFF
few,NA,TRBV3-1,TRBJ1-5,TGTGCCAGCAGTCCGAATATAGGGTTCTATTCGGTTTATCAGCCCCAGCATTTT,CASSPNIGFYSVYQPQHF
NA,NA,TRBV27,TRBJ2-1,TGTGCCAGCAGGGGAATGGAACTAAACAATGAGCAGTTCTTC,CASRGMELNNEQFF
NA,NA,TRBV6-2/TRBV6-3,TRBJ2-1,TGTGCCAGCAGTTACGTTGAATTCCGGAATGAGCAGTTCTTC,CASSYVEFRNEQFF
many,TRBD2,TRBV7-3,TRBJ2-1,TGTGCCAGCAGCCCCATAGCGGGGGGAGTCAATGAGCAGTTCTTC,CASSPIAGGVNEQFF
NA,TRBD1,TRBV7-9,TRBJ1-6,TGTGCCAGCAGCTCGACCGACAGGGGAGTGGAATCACCCCTCCACTTT,CASSSTDRGVESPLHF
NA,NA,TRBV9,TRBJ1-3,TGTGCCAGCAGCGCGGGACCAGAGGGAAACACCATATATTTT,CASSAGPEGNTIYF
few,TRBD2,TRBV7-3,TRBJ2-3,TGTGCCAGCAGCTTAGATAGCGGGGGCACAGATACGCAGTATTTT,CASSLDSGGTDTQYF
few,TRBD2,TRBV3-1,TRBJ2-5,TGTGCCAGCAGCCAAGATCCGGGGGGAGAGACCCAGTACTTC,CASSQDPGGETQYF
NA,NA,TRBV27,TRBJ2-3,TGTGCCAGCAGAATCGCGGGGGCTAGCACAGATACGCAGTATTTT,CASRIAGASTDTQYF
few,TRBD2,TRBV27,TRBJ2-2,TGTGCCAGCAGTGCGACCGGGACTAGGACCACCGGGGAACTGTTTTTT,CASSATGTRTTGELFF
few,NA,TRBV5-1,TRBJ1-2,TGCGCCAGCCAGACGTGGCCCCTGGAAGACAACTATGGCTACACCTTC,CASQTWPLEDNYGYTF
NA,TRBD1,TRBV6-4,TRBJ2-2,TGTGCCAGCAGCGATGGACAGGAGCACACCGGGGAGCTGTTTTTT,CASSDGQEHTGELFF
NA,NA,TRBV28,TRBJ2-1,TGTGCCAGCAGGCCGCCGATTGGGGACTACAATGAGCAGTTCTTC,CASRPPIGDYNEQFF
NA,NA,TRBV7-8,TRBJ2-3,TGTGCCAGCAGTTCTAGCGGAGGGGGGGGCACAGATACGCAGTATTTT,CASSSSGGGGTDTQYF
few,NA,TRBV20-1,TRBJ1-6,TGCAGTGCTCGATCGGGGGACGAAAGCGACTATAATTCACCCCTCCACTTT,CSARSGDESDYNSPLHF
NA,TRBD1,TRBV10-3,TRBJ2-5,TGTGCCATCAGCGCAATACAGGGGGCGGCAGAGACCCAGTACTTC,CAISAIQGAAETQYF
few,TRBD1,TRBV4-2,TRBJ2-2,TGTGCCAGCAGCCAAGTTTGGGACAGGGGAGTCGGGGAGCTGTTTTTT,CASSQVWDRGVGELFF
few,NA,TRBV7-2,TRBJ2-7,TGTGCCAGCAGCTTTAGCACCGAGCAGTACTTC,CASSFSTEQYF
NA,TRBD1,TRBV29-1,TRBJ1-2,TGCAGCGGAGGGGACAGTAACTATGGCTACACCTTC,CSGGDSNYGYTF
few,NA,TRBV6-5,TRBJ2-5,TGTGCCAGCAGTGAGTGGGGCGAGACCCAGTACTTC,CASSEWGETQYF